Detailed here is one T cell receptor beta chain. The assay was immunoSEQ multiplex PCR, and TCRdb's table has in-frame clones only and misses some. The profile shows about 160,000 clones, roughly 80% of them singletons. These data come from a study of cytotoxic CD8 clonotypes in ibrutinib-treated CLL. For the study at large: Among patients, around 25 responded partially and 2 completely; 14 then stayed remitted and some 12 progressed after median roughly 68 months.

Germline assignment: CDR1 SGHNT and CDR2 YYREEE (reference sequence). J gave up 5 bases and V 0 bases, and 5 bases lay outside the gene matches. The CDR3 loop spans 15 amino acids. The chain employs TRBV5-4 and TRBJ1-2; 9 bases are a match to TRBD1. This clonotype was obtained from a human donor with chronic lymphocytic leukemia. The specimen was PBMCs, collected after 12 months of ibrutinib treatment. CDR3 sequence: CASSLAVGQGYGYTF. The CDR3 nucleotides are TGTGCCAGCAGCTTGGCGGTTGGACAGGGGTATGGCTACACCTTC.